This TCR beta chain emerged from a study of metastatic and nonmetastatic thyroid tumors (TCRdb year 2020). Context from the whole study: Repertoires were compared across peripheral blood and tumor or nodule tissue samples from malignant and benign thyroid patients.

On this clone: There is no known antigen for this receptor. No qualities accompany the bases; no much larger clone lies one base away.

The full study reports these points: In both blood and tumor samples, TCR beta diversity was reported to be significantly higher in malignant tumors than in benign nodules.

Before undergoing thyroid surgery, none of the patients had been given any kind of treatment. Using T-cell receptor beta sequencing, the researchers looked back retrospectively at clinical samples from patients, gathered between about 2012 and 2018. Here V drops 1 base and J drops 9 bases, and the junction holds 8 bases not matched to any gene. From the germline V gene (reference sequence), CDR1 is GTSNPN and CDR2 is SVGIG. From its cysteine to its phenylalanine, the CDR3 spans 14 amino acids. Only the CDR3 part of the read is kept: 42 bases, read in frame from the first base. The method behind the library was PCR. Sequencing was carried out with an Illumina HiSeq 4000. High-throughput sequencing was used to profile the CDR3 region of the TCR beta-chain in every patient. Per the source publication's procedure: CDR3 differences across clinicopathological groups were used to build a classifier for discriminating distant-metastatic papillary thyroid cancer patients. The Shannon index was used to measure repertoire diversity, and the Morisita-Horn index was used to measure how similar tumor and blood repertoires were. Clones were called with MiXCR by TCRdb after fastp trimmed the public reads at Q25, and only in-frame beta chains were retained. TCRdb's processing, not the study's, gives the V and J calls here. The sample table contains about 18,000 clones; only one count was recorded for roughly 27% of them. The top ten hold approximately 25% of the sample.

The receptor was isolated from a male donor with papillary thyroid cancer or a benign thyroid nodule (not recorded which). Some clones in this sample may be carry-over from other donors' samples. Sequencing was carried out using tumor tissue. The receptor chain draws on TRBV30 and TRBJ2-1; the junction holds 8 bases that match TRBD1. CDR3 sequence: CAWSEGQGASEQFF. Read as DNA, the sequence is TGTGCCTGGAGTGAGGGGCAGGGGGCGAGTGAGCAGTTCTTC.